In its sample, the clone carrying this T cell receptor (beta chain) was seen once. Its target is unknown. A read error may explain this, as a much larger clone is one base away. Memory CD4+ T cells were sorted as CD4+CD45RO+CD25- cells. Germline CDR1 and CDR2: MNHEY and SVGAGI. The CDR3 runs to 15 residues. General study points: In terms of TCR gene usage, tumor memory CD4+ T cells clustered together with blood and lymph node memory CD4+ cells, as well as with lymph node naive CD4+ cells. Tumor Treg TCRs overlapped most with tumor naive CD4+ cells.

Constant-region reverse primers amplified full-length variable regions, followed by semi-nested Nested Universal Primer A PCR. TCRdb processed the 5' RACE reads anew with MiXCR; each CDR3 protein has one entry. The repertoire holds about 43,000 distinct CDR3 sequences, with just under 30% as singletons. This receptor was obtained from a female donor with breast cancer. Sequences were obtained from memory CD4+ T cells sorted from a lymph node. This sample's subset: memory CD4+ T cells, CD4+CD45RO+CD25-. The chain combines TRBV6-5 with TRBJ1-5, with D possibly being TRBD1 (6 bases). CDR3 sequence (DNA): TGTGTCAGCAGTCGGACAGTCAATAGCAATCAGCCCCAGCATTTT. It translates to CVSSRTVNSNQPQHF.